This T cell receptor beta chain originates from a study of T cells in Graves' hyperthyroidism and ophthalmopathy. At least ten counts were recorded for this clonotype. Its specificity is unknown. Findings and caveats of the study: Model output signaled ophthalmopathy a median approximately 6 months ahead of onset.

Between the trimmed V and J ends, which lost 6 bases and 0 bases, there was a span of 17 bases. The germline V gene has CDR1 SNHLY and CDR2 FYNNEI. The CDR3 contains 17 residues. TCR beta CDR3 regions were amplified from RNA transcripts. The study used the HTBI primer set for a first-round RT-PCR of the TCR CDR3. TCRdb re-called the multiplex PCR reads with MiXCR, one entry per CDR3 protein. The sample lists 480,000 or so distinct CDR3 sequences, over 35% seen once, with around 44% in the top ten. This chain uses TRBV2 with TRBJ2-2; tentatively, D is TRBD1 (6 bases). The sequenced material came from peripheral blood or thyroid tissue (not recorded which). This TCR derives from an adult woman with Graves' disease, either hyperthyroidism or ophthalmopathy (not recorded which). CDR3 in amino acids: CASRRQVLSTNTGELFF. CDR3 nucleotide sequence: TGTGCCAGCAGAAGACAGGTGCTTAGTACGAACACCGGGGAGCTGTTTTTT.